One T cell receptor beta chain is described in this entry. Its antigen is still unknown. This record comes from a study of Ad26.COV2.S vaccination and SARS-CoV-2 variants. Method: immunoSEQ multiplex PCR; TCRdb's copy keeps in-frame clones and lacks some. This sample has some 340,000 clones, with approximately 80% found just once. This CDR3 comprises 11 residues. Trimming removed 4 bases at V and 4 bases at J, with 5 bases between. The germline V gene has CDR1 MGHDK and CDR2 SYGVNS. Treatment in this sample: roughly 20 received Ad26.COV2.S at low or high dose, single or two shots; 5 received placebo; per-sample allocation not given. Samples analyzed were those drawn on day 63 after the first vaccine or placebo injection. General study results and limits: Following vaccination, spike-specific CD8+ and CD4+ T cell responses reportedly exhibited substantial breadth. Ad26.COV2.S recipients had broader spike-specific TCRs (P = 0.0014). Across vaccine and placebo recipients, the breadth of non-spike TCRs was similar.

This specimen consisted of peripheral blood, obtained in a trial of Ad26.COV2.S vaccine versus placebo. The gene calls are TRBV25-1 and TRBJ2-7; no clear D. This TCR was sampled from a person between 18 and 65 years old who received the Ad26.COV2.S COVID-19 vaccine or a placebo. In DNA, the CDR3 is TGTGCCAGCAGTGTTGGATACGAGCAGTACTTC. It codes for CASSVGYEQYF.